The 30 T cell receptor beta chains below come from one sample, sequenced in a study of T cell changes during pregnancy in multiple sclerosis. This table comes from immunoSEQ multiplex PCR, and its TCRdb copy is limited to in-frame clones, with some not included. Of approximately 130,000 clones listed, approximately 94% were seen once; the top ten hold roughly 6.2%. The input for sequencing was peripheral blood, taken before pregnancy. Receptor source: a female donor with multiple sclerosis, enrolled in a pregnancy study.

The chain recombines TRBV2 with TRBJ2-7, with a possible D match to TRBD2 (5 bases). CDR3 length: 14 residues. Trimming took 2 bases from V and 1 from J, leaving 9 bases between them. The germline CDR1 and CDR2 sequences are SNHLY and FYNNEI. Written as DNA, the CDR3 is TGTGCCAGCAGTGAACGGAGGCAGTCCTACGAGCAGTACTTC. Its protein product is CASSERRQSYEQYF. The entire variable domain, with the rest obtained from reference TRBV2 and TRBJ2-7, is as follows: EPEVTQTPSHQVTQMGQEVILRCVPISNHLYFYWYRQILGQKVEFLVSFYNNEISEKSEIFDDQFSVERPDGSNFTLKIRSTKLEDSAMYFCASSERRQSYEQYFGPGTRLTVT.

The V and J genes are TRBV29-1 and TRBJ2-1; possibly TRBD2 for D (6 bases). The CDR3 extends over 14 amino acids. Trimming took 6 bases from V and 6 from J, leaving 18 bases between them. Germline V gene lookup returns CDR1 SQVTM and CDR2 ANQGSEA. The CDR3 sequence: CSVTRVSGVNEQFF. In DNA, the CDR3 is TGCAGCGTCACTCGGGTTAGCGGTGTCAATGAGCAGTTCTTC.

The chain joins TRBV7-3 to TRBJ2-1; 9 bases are shared with TRBD2. Trimming removed 3 bases from V and 2 bases from J; junction bases left unmatched: 8. Germline lookup yields CDR1 SGHTA and CDR2 FQGTGA. The CDR3 is 17 residues long. The CDR3 coding sequence is TGTGCCAGCAGCTTGTTGTCGGCTAGCGGGACCTACAATGAGCAGTTCTTC. Residues: CASSLLSASGTYNEQFF. Combining the CDR3 with reference TRBV7-3 and TRBJ2-1 gives the whole variable domain GAGVSQTPSNKVTEKGKYVELRCDPISGHTALYWYRQSLGQGPEFLIYFQGTGAADDSGLPNDRFFAVRPEGSVSTLKIQRTERGDSAVYLCASSLLSASGTYNEQFFGPGTRLTVL.

The V call is TRBV29-1, the J call TRBJ2-7; a weak D match, TRBD2 (6 bases). V lost 4 bases and J lost 2, with 30 bases in between. The CDR3 spans 19 residues. Germline CDR1 is SQVTM and CDR2 is ANQGSEA. CDR3 DNA: TGCAGCGTTGCGTTCGGGTTCGTGGGGGAAGGGACTGCTACCTACGAGCAGTACTTC. Residues: CSVAFGFVGEGTATYEQYF.

The chain uses TRBV7-2 and TRBJ1-5; 11 nucleotides line up with TRBD1. J lost 4 bases, V lost 5 bases, and 1 base had no gene match. CDR3 size: 14 residues. Germline assignment: CDR1 SGHTA and CDR2 FQGNSA. CDR3 loop: CASSRDRGNQPQHF. CDR3 nucleotides: TGTGCCAGCAGCCGGGACAGGGGGAATCAGCCCCAGCATTTT.

The rearrangement joins TRBV5-8 to TRBJ2-2; 9 bases agree with TRBD1. J lost 6 bases, V lost 2 bases, and 8 bases had no gene match. The CDR3 contains 16 residues. Germline assignment: CDR1 SGHTS and CDR2 YDEGEE. The CDR3 bases are TGTGCCAGCAGCTTATCGGACAGGGGCTGGTCCGGGGAGCTGTTTTTT. Protein product: CASSLSDRGWSGELFF.

This clone was picked up many times. The J gene is TRBJ1-1, the V gene TRBV18, with D unclear. The germline V gene encodes CDR1 KGHSH and CDR2 LQKENI. The CDR3 contains 13 residues. V was cut by 6 bases and J by 3 bases, with 11 bases left in between. The CDR3 coding sequence is TGTGCCAGCTCCCTGGGCGGGGACACTGAAGCTTTCTTT. This translates into CASSLGGDTEAFF.

The gene calls are TRBV19 and TRBJ2-5; 7 nucleotides agree with TRBD2. The CDR3 is 18 residues long. V was pared by 2 bases and J by 2 bases, with 14 bases of the junction left unmatched. The germline gives CDR1 LNHDA, CDR2 SQIVND (reference sequence). This CDR3 is CASSIFFSASGLQETQYF. The CDR3 nucleotides read TGTGCCAGTAGTATATTTTTCTCGGCTAGCGGACTACAAGAGACCCAGTACTTC.

This chain links TRBV28 with TRBJ1-5; D gene unclear. The germline V gene has CDR1 MDHEN and CDR2 SYDVKM. V lost 3 bases, J lost 0 bases, and 9 bases lay in between. The CDR3 consists of 15 residues. CDR3 sequence: CASSLRSLSNQPQHF. In DNA form, the CDR3 reads TGTGCCAGCAGTTTGCGGAGCCTTAGCAATCAGCCCCAGCATTTT.

This clone showed up just once. V usage is TRBV27 and J usage is TRBJ2-1; 13 bases align to TRBD2. Trimming removed 6 bases from V and 0 bases from J; junction bases left unmatched: 2. Germline CDR1 and CDR2: MNHEY and SMNVEV (reference sequence). The CDR3 runs 16 residues. CDR3 protein: CASSGLAGVSYNEQFF. In nucleotides, the CDR3 is TGTGCCAGCAGCGGACTAGCGGGAGTCTCCTACAATGAGCAGTTCTTC.

V usage is TRBV7-3 and J usage is TRBJ2-1; maybe TRBD1 (6 bases). This CDR3 has 16 residues. V was clipped by 5 bases and J by 3 bases, with 17 bases between them. CDR1 is SGHTA, CDR2 FQGTGA, per germline. CDR3 protein: CASSTGNPTIYNEQFF. The CDR3 DNA follows: TGTGCCAGCAGCACAGGGAACCCTACTATCTACAATGAGCAGTTCTTC. Full variable domain (rest looked up from reference TRBV7-3 and TRBJ2-1): GAGVSQTPSNKVTEKGKYVELRCDPISGHTALYWYRQSLGQGPEFLIYFQGTGAADDSGLPNDRFFAVRPEGSVSTLKIQRTERGDSAVYLCASSTGNPTIYNEQFFGPGTRLTVL.

The chain combines TRBV6-1 with TRBJ2-2; 8 positions match TRBD1. Germline loops: CDR1 MNHNS, CDR2 SASEGT. The trim removed 4 bases at V and 2 bases at J, leaving 6 bases unmatched. This CDR3 is built from 16 residues. The CDR3 DNA reads as TGTGCCAGCAGTGTCCGACAGGGGCGTAACACCGGGGAGCTGTTTTTT. This sequence encodes CASSVRQGRNTGELFF.

The chain employs TRBV5-4 and TRBJ1-2, with a possible D match to TRBD1 (5 bases). Between the trimmed V and J ends, which lost 5 bases and 1 base, there was a span of 15 bases. The CDR3 is 15 residues long. Germline values: CDR1 SGHNT, CDR2 YYREEE (reference sequence). CDR3 nucleotide sequence: TGTGCCAGCAGTTACGACAGAGTTAGTAACTATGGCTACACCTTC. Translating it yields CASSYDRVSNYGYTF.

The chain uses TRBV18 and TRBJ1-3, with D unclear. Deletions cut 3 bases from V and 0 bases from J, with 6 bases between. This CDR3 has 14 amino acids. Germline assignment: CDR1 KGHSH and CDR2 LQKENI. For the CDR3, the DNA is TGTGCCAGCTCACCCACGAGCTCTGGAAACACCATATATTTT. As protein: CASSPTSSGNTIYF.

The chain is built from TRBV19 and TRBJ1-2; 8 bases agree with TRBD1. The germline V gene has CDR1 LNHDA and CDR2 SQIVND (reference sequence). This CDR3 is built from 13 residues. V trimming: 3 bases; J trimming: 3 bases; junction bases outside the gene matches: 0. CDR3: CASSMTGDYGYTF. The CDR3 DNA follows: TGTGCCAGTAGTATGACAGGGGACTATGGCTACACCTTC.

This chain joins TRBV18 and TRBJ1-4; D is perhaps TRBD1 (6 bases). Per the germline V gene, CDR1 is KGHSH and CDR2 is LQKENI. The V gene lost 5 bases and the J gene lost 7 bases, with 20 bases spanning the gap. This CDR3 spans 16 amino acids. Here the CDR3 DNA reads TGTGCCAGCTCAATACTGAATCCGGGACAAGGTGAAAAACTGTTTTTT. Its translation is CASSILNPGQGEKLFF.

This chain connects TRBV5-6 to TRBJ1-1; D unresolved. V shed 3 bases and J shed 4 bases, with 13 bases lying between them. Looked up from germline, CDR1 is SGHDT and CDR2 is YYEEEE. The length of the CDR3 is 14 residues. The DNA for the CDR3 is TGTGCCAGCAGCTCCCTTCGGCGGGGCACTGAAGCTTTCTTT. This gives the protein CASSSLRRGTEAFF.

The V call is TRBV13, the J call TRBJ1-1; 8 positions match TRBD1. CDR1 and CDR2 (germline): PRHDT, FYEKMQ (reference sequence). Unmatched junction bases numbered 6, after V lost 4 bases and J lost 11 bases. CDR3 size: 12 residues. DNA for the CDR3: TGTGCCAGCAGCTACGGAACAGGGGGTGCTTTCTTT. Protein product: CASSYGTGGAFF.

The gene calls are TRBV11-2 and TRBJ1-1, with TRBD1 as a possible D gene (6 bases). V shed 5 bases and J shed 1 base, with 8 bases lying between them. Per germline, CDR1 SGHAT and CDR2 FQNNGV. There are 13 residues in the CDR3. CDR3 sequence: CASSATGNTEAFF. DNA of the CDR3: TGTGCCAGCAGCGCGACAGGGAACACTGAAGCTTTCTTT.

V and J are TRBV6-5 and TRBJ1-1, with TRBD1 matching 7 bases. The CDR3 is 14 residues long. Trimming took 6 bases from V and 1 from J; bases not matched to a gene: 5. Per the germline V gene, CDR1 is MNHEY and CDR2 is SVGAGI. The DNA of the CDR3 is TGTGCCAGCAGCCTAGGACAGGCGAACACTGAAGCTTTCTTT. Its translation: CASSLGQANTEAFF.

V usage is TRBV27 and J usage is TRBJ1-1; no reliable D call. The CDR3 is made up of 14 amino acids. CDR1 is MNHEY, CDR2 SMNVEV, per germline (reference sequence). Between the trimmed V and J ends, which lost 2 bases and 2 bases, there was a span of 9 bases. The CDR3 reads CASSLGLSNTEAFF. DNA for the CDR3: TGTGCCAGCAGTTTAGGACTCTCAAACACTGAAGCTTTCTTT.

V is TRBV6-1 and J is TRBJ1-2; perhaps TRBD1 as D (5 bases). The CDR3 contains 15 residues. V lost 8 bases to trimming and J lost 2 bases, with 18 bases between them. The germline V gene has CDR1 MNHNS and CDR2 SASEGT. The CDR3 reads CASGGWAGENYGYTF. The CDR3 DNA reads TGTGCCAGCGGGGGGTGGGCAGGAGAGAACTATGGCTACACCTTC.

The rearrangement links TRBV7-2 to TRBJ2-7, with 10 bases identical to TRBD1. V gave up 5 bases and J gave up 5 bases; unmatched junction bases: 9. Germline V lookup: CDR1 SGHTA, CDR2 FQGNSA. CDR3 length equals 15 residues. CDR3 coding DNA: TGTGCCAGCAGCCTCCTCCGGGACAGGGGAAACGAGCAGTACTTC. This translates into CASSLLRDRGNEQYF. Filled out from reference TRBV7-2 and TRBJ2-7, the complete variable domain reads GAGVSQSPSNKVTEKGKDVELRCDPISGHTALYWYRQSLGQGLEFLIYFQGNSAPDKSGLPSDRFSAERTGGSVSTLTIQRTQQEDSAVYLCASSLLRDRGNEQYFGPGTRLTVT.

The V gene is TRBV6-4, the J gene TRBJ2-3, with D possibly matching TRBD2 (5 bases). CDR1 MRHNA and CDR2 SNTAGT come from the germline V gene. V was clipped by 6 bases and J by 5 bases, with 12 bases between them. This CDR3 is built from 13 residues. The chain's CDR3 is CASSVLRGDTQYF. Written as DNA, the CDR3 is TGTGCCAGCAGCGTACTACGGGGAGATACGCAGTATTTT.

The chain recombines TRBV11-1 with TRBJ1-3; 7 bases map to TRBD1. V lost 5 bases and J lost 5; bases outside the gene matches: 6. Looked up from germline, CDR1 is SGHAT and CDR2 is FQDESV (reference sequence). This CDR3 region has 14 residues. CDR3 sequence (DNA): TGTGCCAGCAGCCGCCGGGACAGCAGAAACACCATATATTTT. It codes for CASSRRDSRNTIYF. Looking up the rest from reference TRBV11-1 and TRBJ1-3 gives the full variable domain: EAEVAQSPRYKITEKSQAVAFWCDPISGHATLYWYRQILGQGPELLVQFQDESVVDDSQLPKDRFSAERLKGVDSTLKIQPAELGDSAMYLCASSRRDSRNTIYFGEGSWLTVV.

The chain carries TRBV23-1 and TRBJ2-3, with D tentatively TRBD1 (5 bases). TRBV23-1 is flagged as an ORF with uncertain function. The V gene lost 6 bases and the J gene lost 3 bases, with 19 bases spanning the gap. CDR3 length: 16 amino acids. The CDR3: CASSLFWGRVTDTQYF. DNA of the CDR3: TGCGCCAGCAGCCTGTTCTGGGGCAGGGTGACAGATACGCAGTATTTT.

The CDR3 DNA follows: TGTGCCAGTAGCCTGACAGGGAACACTGAAGCTTTCTTT. Translating it yields CASSLTGNTEAFF. The chain is built from TRBV19 and TRBJ1-1, with D maybe TRBD1 (6 bases). The CDR3 has 13 residues. CDR1 is LNHDA, CDR2 SQIVND, per germline (reference sequence). Trimming stripped 6 bases from V and 1 base from J, with 9 bases between.

This clone has just one count. The chain is built from TRBV5-1 and TRBJ2-1; D gene ambiguous. CDR1 is SGHRS, CDR2 YFSETQ, per germline. Deletions cut 0 bases from V and 7 bases from J, with 14 bases between. CDR3 length: 15 amino acids. The CDR3 sequence is CASSLGYGAPNEQFF. The CDR3 coding sequence is TGCGCCAGCAGCTTGGGTTACGGTGCCCCGAATGAGCAGTTCTTC.

The CDR3 DNA sequence: TGTGCCAGCAGCTTGAAGACATTCAACACCGGGGAGCTGTTTTTT. The encoded protein is CASSLKTFNTGELFF. The rearrangement uses TRBV7-8 and TRBJ2-2; D remains ambiguous. The CDR3 runs to 15 residues. V was shortened by 3 bases and J by 2 bases, with 10 bases between the two germline ends. Germline V CDR1 and CDR2: SGHVS, FQNEAQ.

The rearrangement uses TRBV15 and TRBJ1-1; 9 bases are a match to TRBD1. This CDR3 is built from 15 residues. Germline loops: CDR1 LNHNV, CDR2 YYDKDF (reference sequence). V shed 3 bases and J 1 base; nucleotides not matched to a gene: 3. This CDR3 is CATSRGDRANTEAFF. CDR3 bases: TGTGCCACCAGCAGGGGGGACAGGGCGAACACTGAAGCTTTCTTT.